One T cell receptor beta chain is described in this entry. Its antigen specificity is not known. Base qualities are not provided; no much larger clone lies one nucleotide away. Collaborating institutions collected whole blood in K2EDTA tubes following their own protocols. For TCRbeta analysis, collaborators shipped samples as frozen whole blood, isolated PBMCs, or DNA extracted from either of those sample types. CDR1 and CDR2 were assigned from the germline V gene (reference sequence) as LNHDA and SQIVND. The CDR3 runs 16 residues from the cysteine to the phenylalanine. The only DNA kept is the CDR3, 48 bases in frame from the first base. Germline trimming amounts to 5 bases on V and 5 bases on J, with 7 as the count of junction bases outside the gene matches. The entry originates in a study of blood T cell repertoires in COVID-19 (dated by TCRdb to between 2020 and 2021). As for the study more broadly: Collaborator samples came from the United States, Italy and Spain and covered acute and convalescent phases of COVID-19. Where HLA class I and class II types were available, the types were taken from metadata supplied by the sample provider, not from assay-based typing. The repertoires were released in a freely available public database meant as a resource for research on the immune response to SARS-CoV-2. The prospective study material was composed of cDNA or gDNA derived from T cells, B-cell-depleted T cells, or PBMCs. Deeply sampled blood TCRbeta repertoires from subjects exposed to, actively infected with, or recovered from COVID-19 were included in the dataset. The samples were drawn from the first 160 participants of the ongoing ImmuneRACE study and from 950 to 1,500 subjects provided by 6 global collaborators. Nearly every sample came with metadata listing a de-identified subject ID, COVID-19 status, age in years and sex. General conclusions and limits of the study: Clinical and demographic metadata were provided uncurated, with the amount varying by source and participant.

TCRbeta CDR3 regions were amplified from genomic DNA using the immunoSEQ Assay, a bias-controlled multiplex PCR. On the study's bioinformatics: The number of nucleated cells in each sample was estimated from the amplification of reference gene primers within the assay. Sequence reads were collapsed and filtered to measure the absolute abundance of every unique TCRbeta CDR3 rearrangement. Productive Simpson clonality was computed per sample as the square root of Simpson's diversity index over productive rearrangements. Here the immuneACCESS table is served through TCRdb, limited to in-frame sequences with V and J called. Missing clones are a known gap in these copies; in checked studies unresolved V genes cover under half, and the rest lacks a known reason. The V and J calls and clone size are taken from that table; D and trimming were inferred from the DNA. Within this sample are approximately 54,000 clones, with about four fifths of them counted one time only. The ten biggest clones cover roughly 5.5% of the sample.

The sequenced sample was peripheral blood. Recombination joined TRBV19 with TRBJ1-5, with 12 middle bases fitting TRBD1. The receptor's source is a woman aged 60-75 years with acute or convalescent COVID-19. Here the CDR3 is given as CASSSPGTGGHQPQHF. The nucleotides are TGTGCCAGTAGTTCCCCCGGGACAGGGGGCCATCAGCCCCAGCATTTT.